This T cell receptor beta chain derives from a study of T-cell reconstitution after alpha-beta-depleted transplantation in children. The library targeted TCRbeta and was prepared with unique molecular identifiers. TCRdb passed the PCR reads through MiXCR, listing each CDR3 protein once. This table holds some 290,000 distinct CDR3 sequences, approximately 23% found once. This CDR3 is 16 amino acids long. Germline-derived CDR1 and CDR2 are MGHRA and YSYEKL. V was pared by 1 base and J by 0 bases, with 12 bases between. Sample: PBMCs, mostly from graft donor cells, taken 180 days after TCRalphabeta/CD19-depleted stem cell transplant. The chain uses TRBV4-1 and TRBJ1-1, with TRBD1 as a possible D gene (6 bases). The receptor's source is a male patient aged 10 to 17 who had a stem cell transplant for acute lymphoblastic leukemia, so the T cells may come from the graft donor. The CDR3 sequence is CASSQGRQELNTEAFF. The DNA of the CDR3 is TGCGCCAGCAGCCAAGGGCGACAGGAGTTGAACACTGAAGCTTTCTTT.